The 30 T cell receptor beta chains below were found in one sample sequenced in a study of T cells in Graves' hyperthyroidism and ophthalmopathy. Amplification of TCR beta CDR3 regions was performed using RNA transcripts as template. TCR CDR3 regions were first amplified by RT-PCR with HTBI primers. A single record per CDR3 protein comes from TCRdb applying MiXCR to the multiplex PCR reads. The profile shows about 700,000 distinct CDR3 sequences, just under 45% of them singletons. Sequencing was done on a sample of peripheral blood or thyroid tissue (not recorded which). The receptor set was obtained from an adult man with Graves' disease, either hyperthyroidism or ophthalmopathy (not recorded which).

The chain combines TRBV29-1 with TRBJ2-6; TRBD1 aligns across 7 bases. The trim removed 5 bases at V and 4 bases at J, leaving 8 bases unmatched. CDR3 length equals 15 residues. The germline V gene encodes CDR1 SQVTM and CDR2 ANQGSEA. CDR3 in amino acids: CSVRTGGMGANVLTF. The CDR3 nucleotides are TGCAGCGTTCGGACAGGTGGGATGGGGGCCAACGTCCTGACTTTC.

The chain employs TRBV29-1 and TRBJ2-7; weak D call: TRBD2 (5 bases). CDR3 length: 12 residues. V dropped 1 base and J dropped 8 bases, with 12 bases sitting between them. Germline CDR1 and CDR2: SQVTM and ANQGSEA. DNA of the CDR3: TGCAGCGTTGAAGGGCTTGGAGGCAAGCAGTACTTC. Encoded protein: CSVEGLGGKQYF.

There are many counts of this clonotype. CDR3 amino acids: CASSSPPNYGYTF. The CDR3 bases are TGTGCCAGCAGCTCCCCCCCAAACTATGGCTACACCTTC. The gene calls are TRBV7-9 and TRBJ1-2; unclear D gene. The V and J ends lost 4 bases and 2 bases respectively, with 8 bases between them. Germline-derived CDR1 and CDR2 are SEHNR and FQNEAQ (reference sequence). The CDR3 is made up of 13 amino acids.

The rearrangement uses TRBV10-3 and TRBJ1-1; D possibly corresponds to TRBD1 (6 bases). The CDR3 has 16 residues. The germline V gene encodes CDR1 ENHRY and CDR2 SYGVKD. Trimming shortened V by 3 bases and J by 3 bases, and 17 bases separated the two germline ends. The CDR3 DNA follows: TGTGCCATCAGTGACCCCGGGGGGGCCTCCGACACTGAAGCTTTCTTT. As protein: CAISDPGGASDTEAFF.

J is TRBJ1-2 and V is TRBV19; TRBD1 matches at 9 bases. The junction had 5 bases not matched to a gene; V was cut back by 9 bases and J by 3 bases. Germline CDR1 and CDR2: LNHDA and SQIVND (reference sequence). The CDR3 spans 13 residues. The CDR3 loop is CASRRTGDYGYTF. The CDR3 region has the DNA TGTGCCAGCCGGCGGACAGGGGACTATGGCTACACCTTC.

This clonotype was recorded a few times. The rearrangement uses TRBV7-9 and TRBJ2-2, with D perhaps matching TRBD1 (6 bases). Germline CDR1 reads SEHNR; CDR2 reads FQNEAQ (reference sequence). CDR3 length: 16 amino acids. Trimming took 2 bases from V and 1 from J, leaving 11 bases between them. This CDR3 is CASSLTGSRNTGELFF. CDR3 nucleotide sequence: TGTGCCAGCAGCTTAACAGGGTCAAGGAACACCGGGGAGCTGTTTTTT.

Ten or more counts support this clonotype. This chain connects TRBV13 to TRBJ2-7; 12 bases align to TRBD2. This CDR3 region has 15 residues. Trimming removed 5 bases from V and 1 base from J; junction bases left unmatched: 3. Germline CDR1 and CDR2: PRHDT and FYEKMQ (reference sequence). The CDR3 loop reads CASSKGLAGSYEQYF. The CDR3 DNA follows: TGTGCCAGCAGCAAGGGACTAGCGGGTTCCTACGAGCAGTACTTC.

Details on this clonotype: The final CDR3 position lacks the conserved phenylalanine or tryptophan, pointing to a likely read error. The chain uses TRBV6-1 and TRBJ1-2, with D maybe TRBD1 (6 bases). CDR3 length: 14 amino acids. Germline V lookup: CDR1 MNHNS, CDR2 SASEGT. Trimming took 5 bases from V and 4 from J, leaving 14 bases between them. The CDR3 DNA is TGTGCCAGCAGTCAGGGGCCTGGTAGCTATGGCTACACCCTC. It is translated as CASSQGPGSYGYTL.

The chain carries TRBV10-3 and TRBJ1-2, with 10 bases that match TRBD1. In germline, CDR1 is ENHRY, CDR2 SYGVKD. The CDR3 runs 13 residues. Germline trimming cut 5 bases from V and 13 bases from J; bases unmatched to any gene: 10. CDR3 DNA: TGTGCCATCAGTCCCGAGACAGGGGGCATTACCACCTTC. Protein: CAISPETGGITTF.

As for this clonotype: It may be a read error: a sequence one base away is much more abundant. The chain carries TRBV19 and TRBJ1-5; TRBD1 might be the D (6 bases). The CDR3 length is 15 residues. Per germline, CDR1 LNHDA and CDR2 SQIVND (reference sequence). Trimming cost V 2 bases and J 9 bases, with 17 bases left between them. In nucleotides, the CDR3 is TGTGCCAGTAGTATAAGGACAGACGGGTTTCGGCCCCAGCATTTT. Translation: CASSIRTDGFRPQHF.

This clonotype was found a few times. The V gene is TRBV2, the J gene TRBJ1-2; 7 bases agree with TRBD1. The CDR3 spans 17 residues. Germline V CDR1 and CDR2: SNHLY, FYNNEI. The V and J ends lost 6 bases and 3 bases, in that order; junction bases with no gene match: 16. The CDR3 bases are TGTGCCAGCAGACCCGACTTCTACCGCAGGGGGGACTATGGCTACACCTTC. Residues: CASRPDFYRRGDYGYTF.

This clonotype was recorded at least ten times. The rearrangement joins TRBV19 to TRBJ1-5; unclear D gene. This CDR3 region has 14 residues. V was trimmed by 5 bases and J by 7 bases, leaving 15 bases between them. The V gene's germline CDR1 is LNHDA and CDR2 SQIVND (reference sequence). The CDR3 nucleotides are TGTGCCAGTAGTTATGTAGGGTCCGGACAGCCCCAGCATTTT. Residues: CASSYVGSGQPQHF.

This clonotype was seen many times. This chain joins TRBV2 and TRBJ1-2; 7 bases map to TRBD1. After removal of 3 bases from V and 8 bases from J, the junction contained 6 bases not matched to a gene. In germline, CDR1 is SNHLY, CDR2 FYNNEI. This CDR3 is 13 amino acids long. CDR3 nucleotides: TGTGCCAGCAGTGACGACAGGGCATTGGGCTACACCTTC. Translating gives CASSDDRALGYTF.

CDR3 residues: CASSLQGEVSPLHF. The CDR3 coding sequence is TGTGCCAGCAGCTTACAGGGGGAAGTTTCACCCCTCCACTTT. This chain links TRBV7-6 with TRBJ1-6; 7 positions match TRBD1. Per germline, CDR1 SGHVS and CDR2 FNYEAQ. CDR3 length: 14 amino acids. The V segment lost 2 bases and the J segment 9 bases; nucleotides outside the gene matches: 4.

CDR3 in DNA: TGTGCCAGCAGTTTTGGCAGTTACGCAACTAATGAAAAACTGTTTTTT. Encoded protein: CASSFGSYATNEKLFF. V and J are TRBV6-5 and TRBJ1-4; D gene ambiguous. The CDR3 contains 16 residues. Deletions cut 4 bases from V and 0 bases from J, with 12 bases between. CDR1 MNHEY and CDR2 SVGAGI come from the germline V gene.

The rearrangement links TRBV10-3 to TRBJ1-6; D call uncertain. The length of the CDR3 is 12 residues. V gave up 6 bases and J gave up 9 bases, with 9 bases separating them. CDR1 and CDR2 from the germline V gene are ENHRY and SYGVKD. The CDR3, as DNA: TGTGCCATCAGCCCAACTACTTCACCCCTCCACTTT. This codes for CAISPTTSPLHF.

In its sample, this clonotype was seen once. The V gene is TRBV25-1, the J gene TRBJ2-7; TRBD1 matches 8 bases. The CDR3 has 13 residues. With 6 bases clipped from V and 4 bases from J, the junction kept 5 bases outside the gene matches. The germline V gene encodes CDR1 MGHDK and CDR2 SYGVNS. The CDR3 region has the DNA TGTGCCAGCAGGGGACAGGATGGGTACGAGCAGTACTTC. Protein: CASRGQDGYEQYF.

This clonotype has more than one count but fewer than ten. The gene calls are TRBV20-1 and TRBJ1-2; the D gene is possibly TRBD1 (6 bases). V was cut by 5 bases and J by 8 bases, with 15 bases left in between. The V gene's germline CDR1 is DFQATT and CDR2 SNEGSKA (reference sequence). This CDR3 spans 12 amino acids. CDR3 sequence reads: CSADRGADGYTF. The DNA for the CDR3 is TGCAGTGCTGACCGGGGGGCGGACGGCTACACCTTC.

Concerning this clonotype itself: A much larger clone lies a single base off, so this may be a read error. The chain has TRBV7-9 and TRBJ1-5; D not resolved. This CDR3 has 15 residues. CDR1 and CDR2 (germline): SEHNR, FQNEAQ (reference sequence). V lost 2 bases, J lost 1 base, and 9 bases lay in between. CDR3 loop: CASSLPGNSNQPQHF. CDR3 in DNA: TGTGCCAGCAGCTTACCGGGAAACAGCAATCAGCCCCAGCATTTT.

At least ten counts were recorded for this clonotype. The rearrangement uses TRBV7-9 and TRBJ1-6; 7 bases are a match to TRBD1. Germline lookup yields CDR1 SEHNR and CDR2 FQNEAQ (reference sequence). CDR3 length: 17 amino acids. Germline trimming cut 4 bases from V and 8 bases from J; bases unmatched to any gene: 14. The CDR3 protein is CASSSHDRDGSHSPLHF. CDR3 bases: TGTGCCAGCAGCTCCCATGACAGGGATGGGAGTCATTCACCCCTCCACTTT.

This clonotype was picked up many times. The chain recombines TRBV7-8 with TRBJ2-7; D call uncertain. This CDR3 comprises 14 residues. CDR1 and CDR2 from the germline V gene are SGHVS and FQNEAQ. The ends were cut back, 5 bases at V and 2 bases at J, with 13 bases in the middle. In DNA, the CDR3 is TGTGCCAGCAGCCTGGAGACTCTAACCTACGAGCAGTACTTC. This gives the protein CASSLETLTYEQYF.

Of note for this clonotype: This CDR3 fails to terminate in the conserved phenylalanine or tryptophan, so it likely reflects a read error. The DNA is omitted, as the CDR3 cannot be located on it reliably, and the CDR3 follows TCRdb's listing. CDR3 loop: CASSLAGV. The rearrangement uses TRBV11-1 and TRBJ2-2. In germline, CDR1 is SGHAT, CDR2 FQDESV (reference sequence). The CDR3 region is 8 residues in length, termini included.

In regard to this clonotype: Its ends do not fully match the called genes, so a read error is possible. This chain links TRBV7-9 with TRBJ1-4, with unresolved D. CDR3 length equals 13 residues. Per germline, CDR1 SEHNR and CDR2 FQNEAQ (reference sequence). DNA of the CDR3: TGTGCCACCAGCTTGAGTCCGAGAGAAAAACTGTTTTTT. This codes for CATSLSPREKLFF.

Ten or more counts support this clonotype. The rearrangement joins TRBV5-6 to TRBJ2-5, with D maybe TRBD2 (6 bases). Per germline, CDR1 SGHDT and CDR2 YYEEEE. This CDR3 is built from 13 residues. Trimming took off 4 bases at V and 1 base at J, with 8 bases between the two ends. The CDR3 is CASSGGTQETQYF. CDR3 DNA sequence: TGTGCCAGCAGCGGCGGGACCCAAGAGACCCAGTACTTC.

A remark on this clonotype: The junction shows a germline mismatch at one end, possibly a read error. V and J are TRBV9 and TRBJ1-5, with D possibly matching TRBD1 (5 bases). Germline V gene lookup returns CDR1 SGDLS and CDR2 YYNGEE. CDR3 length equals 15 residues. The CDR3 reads CASSLGEAGSGPQHF. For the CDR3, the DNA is TGCGCCAGCAGCTTGGGCGAGGCAGGGTCAGGTCCCCAGCATTTT. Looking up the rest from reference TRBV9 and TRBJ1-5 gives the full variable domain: DSGVTQTPKHLITATGQRVTLRCSPRSGDLSVYWYQQSLDQGLQFLIQYYNGEERAKGNILERFSAQQFPDLHSELNLSSLELGDSALYFCASSLGEAGSGPQHFGDGTRLSIL.

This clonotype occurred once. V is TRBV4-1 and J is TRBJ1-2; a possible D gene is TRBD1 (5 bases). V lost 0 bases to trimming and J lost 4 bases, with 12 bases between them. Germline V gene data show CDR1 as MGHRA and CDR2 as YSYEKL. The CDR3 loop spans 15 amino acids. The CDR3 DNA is TGCGCCAGCAGCCAAGATAGCGACAGACCCTATGGCTACACCTTC. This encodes CASSQDSDRPYGYTF.

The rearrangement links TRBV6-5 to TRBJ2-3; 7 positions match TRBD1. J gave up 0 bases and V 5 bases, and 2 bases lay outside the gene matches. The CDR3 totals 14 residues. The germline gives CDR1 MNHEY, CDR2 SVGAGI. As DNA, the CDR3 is TGTGCCAGCAGTGACAGGGCTAGCACAGATACGCAGTATTTT. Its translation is CASSDRASTDTQYF.

This CDR3 is CASSPRTLLNTEAFF. CDR3 bases: TGTGCCAGCAGCCCCCGGACCTTGTTAAACACTGAAGCTTTCTTT. The chain is built from TRBV3-1 and TRBJ1-1; D not certain. CDR1 is LGHDT and CDR2 is YNNKEL in the germline V gene (reference sequence). The length of the CDR3 is 15 residues. Between the trimmed V and J ends, which lost 4 bases and 2 bases, there was a span of 14 bases.

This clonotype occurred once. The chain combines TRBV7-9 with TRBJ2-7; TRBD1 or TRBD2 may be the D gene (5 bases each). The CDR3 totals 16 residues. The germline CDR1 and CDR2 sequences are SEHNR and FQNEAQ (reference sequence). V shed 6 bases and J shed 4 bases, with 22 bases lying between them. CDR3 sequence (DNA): TGTGCCAGCAGTAAAGCCCCAAGGGACCGGGGTTACGAGCAGTACTTC. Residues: CASSKAPRDRGYEQYF.

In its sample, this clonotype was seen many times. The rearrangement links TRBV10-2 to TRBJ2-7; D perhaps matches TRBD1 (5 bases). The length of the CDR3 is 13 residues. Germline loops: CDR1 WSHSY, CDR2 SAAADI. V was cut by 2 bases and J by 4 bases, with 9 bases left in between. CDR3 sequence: CASSEPTVYEQYF. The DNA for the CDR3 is TGCGCCAGCAGTGAGCCGACAGTTTACGAGCAGTACTTC.